Presented here are 28 T cell receptor beta chains from one specimen sequenced in a study of cytomegalovirus exposure and HLA in healthy donors. The protocol was immunoSEQ multiplex PCR, while the TCRdb copy is restricted to in-frame clones and leaves out a portion. The sample lists tens of thousands of clones; approximately 95% were seen once. Source material: PBMCs. Receptors were obtained from a woman aged 25-40 years in good health and CMV-seropositive.

The chain has TRBV15 and TRBJ2-7; 11 positions match TRBD2. V lost 0 bases to trimming and J lost 3 bases; unmatched junction nucleotides: 1. The germline V gene encodes CDR1 LNHNV and CDR2 YYDKDF (reference sequence). The CDR3 is 15 residues long. CDR3 sequence reads: CATSRETSGIYEQYF. CDR3 in DNA: TGTGCCACCAGCAGAGAGACTAGCGGGATCTACGAGCAGTACTTC.

The gene calls are TRBV9 and TRBJ1-1; D ambiguous. From germline, CDR1 is SGDLS and CDR2 YYNGEE. The length of the CDR3 is 13 residues. The ends were cut back, 1 base at V and 6 bases at J, with 10 bases in the middle. DNA for the CDR3: TGTGCCAGCAGCGTATATCCTCGGGCTGAAGCTTTCTTT. This encodes CASSVYPRAEAFF. Looking up the rest from reference TRBV9 and TRBJ1-1 gives the full variable domain: DSGVTQTPKHLITATGQRVTLRCSPRSGDLSVYWYQQSLDQGLQFLIQYYNGEERAKGNILERFSAQQFPDLHSELNLSSLELGDSALYFCASSVYPRAEAFFGQGTRLTVV.

The gene calls are TRBV6-6 and TRBJ2-6, with a tentative D call TRBD2 (7 bases). This CDR3 spans 14 amino acids. The V end was cut by 11 bases, the J end by 3 bases, with 14 bases between. From germline, CDR1 is MNHNY and CDR2 SVGAGI (reference sequence). The DNA for the CDR3 is TGTGCCCAAAGAAGGGGGGGTGGGGCCAACGTCCTGACTTTC. As protein: CAQRRGGGANVLTF.

The chain joins TRBV7-8 to TRBJ2-3; a weak D match, TRBD1 (6 bases). The V end lost 3 bases, the J end lost 5 bases, and 15 bases lay between the germline ends. The CDR3 is made up of 15 amino acids. Germline V gene sequence: CDR1 SGHVS, CDR2 FQNEAQ. The CDR3 loop is CASSFFLQGLDTQYF. For the CDR3, the DNA is TGTGCCAGCAGCTTTTTTCTACAGGGTTTAGATACGCAGTATTTT.

V is TRBV6-1 and J is TRBJ1-1; TRBD1 matches at 10 bases. CDR3 length: 14 amino acids. Trimming took 9 bases from V and 1 from J; bases not matched to a gene: 5. Germline values: CDR1 MNHNS, CDR2 SASEGT. The DNA of the CDR3 is TGTGCCAGTACGAGGACAGGGGGGAACACTGAAGCTTTCTTT. Protein: CASTRTGGNTEAFF.

This rearrangement joins TRBV5-6 to TRBJ2-1; D perhaps matches TRBD1 (6 bases). CDR3 size: 15 residues. Germline V CDR1 and CDR2: SGHDT, YYEEEE. V lost 4 bases and J 0 bases, leaving 11 bases between the germline ends. DNA of the CDR3: TGTGCCAGCAGCCCTACAGGGAGCTCCTACAATGAGCAGTTCTTC. Its protein product is CASSPTGSSYNEQFF.

The chain recombines TRBV28 with TRBJ2-7; 10 bases match TRBD1. Germline CDR1 MDHEN, CDR2 SYDVKM. This CDR3 contains 14 residues. The ends lost 4 bases at V and 6 bases at J; junction bases unmatched: 6. The CDR3 nucleotides are TGTGCCAGCAGTTCTAGGACAGGGGGGGGCGAGCAGTACTTC. Amino acids: CASSSRTGGGEQYF.

This chain uses TRBV30 with TRBJ1-1, with 7 positions matching TRBD1. In germline, CDR1 is GTSNPN, CDR2 SVGIG (reference sequence). The V gene end was trimmed by 4 bases and the J gene end by 1 base; junction bases not matched to a gene: 6. The CDR3 has 14 amino acids. The CDR3 nucleotides are TGTGCCTGGATCCCCGGACAGGCGAACACTGAAGCTTTCTTT. This encodes CAWIPGQANTEAFF.

This clone was found once. The V gene is TRBV7-3, the J gene TRBJ2-2, with D possibly matching TRBD1 (5 bases). The CDR3 loop spans 15 amino acids. The V end lost 3 bases, the J end lost 5 bases, and 13 bases lay between the germline ends. Germline V gene data show CDR1 as SGHTA and CDR2 as FQGTGA. The CDR3 DNA reads as TGTGCCAGCAGCTTTCCAGGGCTCGGAACCGGGGAGCTGTTTTTT. As protein: CASSFPGLGTGELFF.

A remark on this clone: The final CDR3 position lacks the conserved phenylalanine or tryptophan, pointing to a likely read error. Because the CDR3's place on the DNA is in doubt, the DNA is left out and the CDR3 is given as listed by TCRdb. V gene TRBV20-1 combines with J gene TRBJ2-7; TRBD1, the table's D call, was not compared with the DNA. Per the germline V gene, CDR1 is DFQATT and CDR2 is SNEGSKA (reference sequence). The CDR3 spans 11 amino acids, including both terminal residues. The chain's CDR3 is CSASVGTDLHL.

This sequence joins TRBV6-1 and TRBJ1-2; D not resolved. The V end lost 4 bases, the J end lost 4 bases, and 25 bases lay between the germline ends. The CDR3 runs 18 residues. Germline CDR1 MNHNS, CDR2 SASEGT. CDR3 DNA: TGTGCCAGCAGTGCGTCTCGCGCCCGAGGGAGGCTCATCTATGGCTACACCTTC. This encodes CASSASRARGRLIYGYTF.

This chain uses TRBV29-1 with TRBJ1-5; TRBD1 matches at 7 bases. Looked up from germline, CDR1 is SQVTM and CDR2 is ANQGSEA. Germline trimming cut 4 bases from V and 4 bases from J; bases unmatched to any gene: 4. The CDR3 sequence is 13 residues long. CDR3 bases: TGCAGCGTTGGGGGACAGAGAAATCAGCCCCAGCATTTT. Amino acids: CSVGGQRNQPQHF. The full variable domain, completed using reference TRBV29-1 and TRBJ1-5, is SAVISQKPSRDICQRGTSLTIQCQVDSQVTMMFWYRQQPGQSLTLIATANQGSEATYESGFVIDKFPISRPNLTFSTLTVSNMSPEDSSIYLCSVGGQRNQPQHFGDGTRLSIL.

Of note for this clone: At one end the junction does not follow the germline gene, possibly because of a read error. The chain couples TRBV30 to TRBJ2-1; TRBD2 aligns across 7 bases. In germline, CDR1 is GTSNPN, CDR2 SVGIG (reference sequence). The CDR3 is 14 amino acids. CDR3 in amino acids: CARSAGLESHEQFF. The CDR3 nucleotides are TGTGCCCGGAGTGCTGGACTAGAGTCGCATGAGCAGTTCTTC.

V is TRBV9 and J is TRBJ1-1; a possible D gene is TRBD1 (5 bases). Germline-derived CDR1 and CDR2 are SGDLS and YYNGEE. This CDR3 contains 14 residues. Trimming pared 0 bases from V and 5 bases from J, leaving 11 bases between. CDR3 bases: TGTGCCAGCAGCGTAGCTACCGGGGGGACTGAAGCTTTCTTT. It translates to CASSVATGGTEAFF.

The chain is built from TRBV11-2 and TRBJ2-1, with no clear D. CDR1 is SGHAT, CDR2 FQNNGV, per germline. The CDR3 contains 13 residues. The V end lost 5 bases, the J end lost 9 bases, and 14 bases lay between the germline ends. DNA of the CDR3: TGTGCCAGCAGCACCACTTATCCGGGTGAGCAGTTCTTC. It codes for CASSTTYPGEQFF. The variable domain in full, completed from reference TRBV11-2 and TRBJ2-1, reads EAGVAQSPRYKIIEKRQSVAFWCNPISGHATLYWYQQILGQGPKLLIQFQNNGVVDDSQLPKDRFSAERLKGVDSTLKIQPAKLEDSAVYLCASSTTYPGEQFFGPGTRLTVL.

The chain has TRBV28 and TRBJ2-7; TRBD1 aligns across 8 bases. Trimming removed 6 bases from V and 5 bases from J; junction bases left unmatched: 9. The CDR3 has 14 residues. From germline, CDR1 is MDHEN and CDR2 SYDVKM. The CDR3 region is CASREDREENEQYF. For the CDR3, the DNA is TGTGCCAGCAGGGAGGACAGGGAAGAGAACGAGCAGTACTTC.

The chain joins TRBV7-8 to TRBJ1-3; 9 nucleotides match TRBD1. With V trimmed by 3 bases and J by 9 bases, 24 bases remained unmatched. Per the germline V gene, CDR1 is SGHVS and CDR2 is FQNEAQ. CDR3 length equals 20 residues. This chain's CDR3 is CASSFPRGTGSVETPGTIYF. The CDR3 bases are TGTGCCAGCAGCTTTCCACGGGGGACAGGGTCGGTCGAAACCCCGGGCACCATATATTTT.

The V call is TRBV5-4, the J call TRBJ2-3; 12 bases map to TRBD1. The CDR3 contains 15 residues. V was pared by 4 bases and J by 6 bases, with 6 bases of the junction left unmatched. Germline assignment: CDR1 SGHNT and CDR2 YYREEE (reference sequence). CDR3 sequence reads: CASSPGGTGGDTQYF. Here the CDR3 DNA reads TGTGCCAGCAGCCCGGGCGGGACAGGGGGCGATACGCAGTATTTT. Filled out from reference TRBV5-4 and TRBJ2-3, the complete variable domain reads ETGVTQSPTHLIKTRGQQVTLRCSSQSGHNTVSWYQQALGQGPQFIFQYYREEENGRGNFPPRFSGLQFPNYSSELNVNALELDDSALYLCASSPGGTGGDTQYFGPGTRLTVL.

The CDR3: CASAKWRDGEQFF. The CDR3 DNA is TGTGCCAGCGCAAAATGGAGGGATGGGGAGCAGTTCTTC. The V and J genes are TRBV27 and TRBJ2-1, with D tentatively TRBD2 (6 bases). Germline assignment: CDR1 MNHEY and CDR2 SMNVEV (reference sequence). The CDR3 has 13 amino acids. The V end was cut by 8 bases, the J end by 10 bases, with 18 bases between.

This chain uses TRBV7-2 with TRBJ2-7; D perhaps matches TRBD2 (6 bases). V lost 1 base, J lost 4 bases, and 8 bases lay in between. Germline-derived CDR1 and CDR2 are SGHTA and FQGNSA. This CDR3 is built from 13 residues. The CDR3 loop reads CASSLVAGYEQYF. Written as DNA, the CDR3 is TGTGCCAGCAGCTTAGTGGCGGGATACGAGCAGTACTTC.

The gene calls are TRBV18 and TRBJ2-7; 8 bases match TRBD2. From germline, CDR1 is KGHSH and CDR2 LQKENI. There are 17 residues in the CDR3. V dropped 2 bases and J dropped 2; count of bases not matched to a gene: 11. CDR3 sequence: CASSPIPAGTRPYEQYF. The CDR3 region has the DNA TGTGCCAGCTCACCAATCCCCGCCGGGACTAGACCCTACGAGCAGTACTTC.

This clone was observed once. The chain recombines TRBV28 with TRBJ2-1; TRBD2 matches at 10 bases. Germline V CDR1 and CDR2: MDHEN, SYDVKM. V shed 6 bases and J 6 bases; nucleotides not matched to a gene: 2. This CDR3 comprises 13 residues. DNA of the CDR3: TGTGCCAGCAGAGCGGGAGGGCTCAATGAGCAGTTCTTC. This sequence encodes CASRAGGLNEQFF.

This chain uses TRBV11-2 with TRBJ2-3, with TRBD2 matching over 10 bases. The CDR3 runs 18 residues. Germline assignment: CDR1 SGHAT and CDR2 FQNNGV. Trimming cost V 1 base and J 3 bases; bases outside gene matches: 10. CDR3 in amino acids: CASSLVFGLAGDTDTQYF. The DNA for the CDR3 is TGTGCCAGCAGCTTAGTGTTTGGGCTAGCGGGAGATACAGATACGCAGTATTTT. The full variable domain, in which reference TRBV11-2 and TRBJ2-3 provide the parts outside the CDR3, is EAGVAQSPRYKIIEKRQSVAFWCNPISGHATLYWYQQILGQGPKLLIQFQNNGVVDDSQLPKDRFSAERLKGVDSTLKIQPAKLEDSAVYLCASSLVFGLAGDTDTQYFGPGTRLTVL.

The chain links TRBV19 to TRBJ1-5; 8 bases agree with TRBD1. This CDR3 has 14 amino acids. The J segment lost 6 bases and the V segment lost 4 bases, leaving 5 bases of the junction unmatched. CDR1 is LNHDA and CDR2 is SQIVND in the germline V gene (reference sequence). The CDR3 protein is CASSTDRVGQPQHF. The CDR3, as DNA: TGTGCCAGTAGTACGGACAGGGTGGGTCAGCCCCAGCATTTT.

The V and J genes are TRBV5-8 and TRBJ2-3; the match to TRBD2 covers 14 bases. CDR3 length: 16 amino acids. Unmatched junction bases numbered 5, after V lost 4 bases and J lost 4 bases. CDR1 and CDR2 from the germline V gene are SGHTS and YDEGEE. The CDR3 loop reads CASSLGTSGSADTQYF. In nucleotides, the CDR3 is TGTGCCAGCAGCCTGGGGACTAGCGGGAGCGCAGATACGCAGTATTTT.

This chain links TRBV28 with TRBJ1-5, with a tentative D call TRBD1 (6 bases). V lost 10 bases to trimming and J lost 0 bases, with 22 bases between them. Germline CDR1 MDHEN, CDR2 SYDVKM. The CDR3 length is 17 residues. CDR3 DNA: TGTGCCACCGCCCTTCGGGGGGGCAGATATAGCAATCAGCCCCAGCATTTT. Translating it yields CATALRGGRYSNQPQHF.

This chain joins TRBV19 and TRBJ2-7; the D gene is possibly TRBD1 (6 bases). Germline values: CDR1 LNHDA, CDR2 SQIVND (reference sequence). The CDR3 has 13 residues. Trimming cost V 3 bases and J 3 bases, with 9 bases left between them. CDR3 sequence (DNA): TGTGCCAGTAGTATCGGACAGATCTACGAGCAGTACTTC. Translating it yields CASSIGQIYEQYF.

This sequence joins TRBV7-9 and TRBJ2-1, with 16 bases identical to TRBD2. Germline V CDR1 and CDR2: SEHNR, FQNEAQ (reference sequence). The length of the CDR3 is 14 residues. Trimming cost V 7 bases and J 8 bases; bases outside gene matches: 2. The CDR3 region has the DNA TGTGCCAGCATGGGACTAGCGGGAGGGGATGAGCAGTTCTTC. Its translation is CASMGLAGGDEQFF.